The rows below give T cell receptor beta chains drawn from one sample of a study of cytotoxic CD8 clonotypes in ibrutinib-treated CLL. Sequenced by immunoSEQ multiplex PCR; TCRdb stores in-frame clones only, minus some. The sample shows about 300,000 clones, over 60% of them seen only once. The specimen was PBMCs, collected after 36 months of ibrutinib treatment. These receptors were taken from a human donor with chronic lymphocytic leukemia. Each CDR3 is given with its conserved first and last residue.

V gene: TRBV9; J gene: TRBJ2-5; CDR3 protein: CASSGGTGETQYF
V gene: TRBV19; J gene: TRBJ1-5; CDR3 protein: CASSYGDRQPQHF
V gene: TRBV29-1; J gene: TRBJ1-5; CDR3 protein: CSVEVGQGGGQPQHF
V gene: TRBV5-1; J gene: TRBJ1-1; CDR3 protein: CASSQWTGGTEAFF
V gene: TRBV6-4; J gene: TRBJ1-6; CDR3 protein: CASSEDVYSPLHF
V gene: TRBV29-1; J gene: TRBJ2-7; CDR3 protein: CSVVTRTGFHEQYF
V gene: TRBV29-1; J gene: TRBJ2-7; CDR3 protein: CSVEFLGSYEQYF
V gene: TRBV10-2; J gene: TRBJ2-7; CDR3 protein: CASSEGGTVREQYF
V gene: TRBV6-1; J gene: TRBJ2-5; CDR3 protein: CASSGLGLGGETQYF
V gene: TRBV19; J gene: TRBJ2-3; CDR3 protein: CASTKRVVWADTQYF
V gene: TRBV20-1; J gene: TRBJ2-7; CDR3 protein: CSASETYEQYF
V gene: TRBV7-9; J gene: TRBJ2-3; CDR3 protein: CASSPPDSTSTDTQYF
V gene: TRBV18; J gene: TRBJ1-2; CDR3 protein: CASSPPNSYGYTF
V gene: TRBV7-6; J gene: TRBJ2-3; CDR3 protein: CASSRSGSGSTDTQYF
V gene: TRBV6-1; J gene: TRBJ1-6; CDR3 protein: CASRRTGNSPLHF
V gene: TRBV29-1; J gene: TRBJ1-1; CDR3 protein: CSVRGQGNTEAFF
V gene: TRBV11-3; J gene: TRBJ2-2; CDR3 protein: CASSLEAGVAGELFF
V gene: TRBV7-2; J gene: TRBJ2-4; CDR3 protein: CASSPAGYEAKNIQYF
V gene: TRBV27; J gene: TRBJ1-6; CDR3 protein: CASSLMWGGNSPLHF
V gene: TRBV7-2; J gene: TRBJ2-3; CDR3 protein: CASSLGPSGTQYF
V gene: TRBV30; J gene: TRBJ1-2; CDR3 protein: CAWSAVGFGGYTF
V gene: TRBV2; J gene: TRBJ1-2; CDR3 protein: CASSYDRAIGYGYTF
V gene: TRBV11-2; J gene: TRBJ2-7; CDR3 protein: CASSLVSSPREQYF
V gene: TRBV5-4; J gene: TRBJ1-4; CDR3 protein: CASTKPESEKLFF
V gene: TRBV11-2; J gene: TRBJ2-7; CDR3 protein: CASSFAGGSYEQYF
V gene: TRBV5-6; J gene: TRBJ1-6; CDR3 protein: CASSLWRTLHGSPLHF